One and the same sample provided the 12 T cell receptor beta chains below, sequenced in a study of cytomegalovirus exposure and HLA in healthy donors. The PCR had 60 Vbeta and 13 Jbeta primers. Clones were sequenced by immunoSEQ multiplex PCR, and TCRdb holds only the in-frame ones, with some missing. Of 150,000 to 200,000 clones in the sample, 70% to 80% were seen once. Sequenced input: PBMCs. Receptor source: a girl aged 10-17 years in good health and CMV-seropositive.

The chain uses TRBV27 and TRBJ2-1; 9 bases are shared with TRBD2. The CDR3 is 17 residues long. The V segment lost 5 bases and the J segment 5 bases; nucleotides outside the gene matches: 13. Germline CDR1 reads MNHEY; CDR2 reads SMNVEV (reference sequence). CDR3 nucleotide sequence: TGTGCCAGCAGTGCTCGGTTGCGGGGGGGGCTTCACAATGAGCAGTTCTTC. Its protein is CASSARLRGGLHNEQFF.

This chain uses TRBV27 with TRBJ1-6; TRBD1 aligns across 8 bases. The CDR3 is 16 residues long. V was pared by 6 bases and J by 0 bases, with 4 bases of the junction left unmatched. Per the germline V gene, CDR1 is MNHEY and CDR2 is SMNVEV (reference sequence). DNA of the CDR3: TGTGCCAGCAGCCGACAGGGGAGCTCCTATAATTCACCCCTCCACTTT. This encodes CASSRQGSSYNSPLHF.

The chain recombines TRBV29-1 with TRBJ1-5; tentative D call: TRBD1 (6 bases). Trimming took off 7 bases at V and 6 bases at J, with 16 bases between the two ends. Per the germline V gene, CDR1 is SQVTM and CDR2 is ANQGSEA. CDR3 size: 13 residues. In nucleotides, the CDR3 is TGCAGCGCCGGGGAGGGGGGGGGTCAGCCCCAGCATTTT. Protein sequence: CSAGEGGGQPQHF.

The V call is TRBV7-2, the J call TRBJ2-3; D might be TRBD1 (6 bases). Trimming removed 1 base from V and 9 bases from J, with 11 bases in between. In germline, CDR1 is SGHTA, CDR2 FQGNSA. The CDR3 totals 13 residues. The CDR3 DNA reads as TGTGCCAGCAGCTTAGGGGGGCCGAGAACGCAGTATTTT. It encodes CASSLGGPRTQYF.

V usage is TRBV7-2 and J usage is TRBJ2-2, with D hard to call. The V and J ends lost 2 bases and 4 bases respectively, with 8 bases between them. The CDR3 runs 14 residues. Germline V gene data show CDR1 as SGHTA and CDR2 as FQGNSA. The CDR3 sequence is CASSLMSSTGELFF. The DNA of the CDR3 is TGTGCCAGCAGCTTAATGTCTTCCACCGGGGAGCTGTTTTTT.

The gene calls are TRBV9 and TRBJ2-5; 7 bases agree with TRBD1. V was clipped by 1 base and J by 4 bases; unmatched bases: 7. Germline V lookup: CDR1 SGDLS, CDR2 YYNGEE. The CDR3 runs 15 residues. The CDR3 DNA is TGTGCCAGCAGCGTAAGTTCTGGGACAGCAGAGACCCAGTACTTC. This codes for CASSVSSGTAETQYF.

CDR3 nucleotides: TGTGCCAGCAGCTCTCGATCCGGGACAGGATCCTATGGCTACACCTTC. Amino acid sequence: CASSSRSGTGSYGYTF. V is TRBV7-2 and J is TRBJ1-2; TRBD1 agrees at 8 bases. V lost 4 bases to trimming and J lost 4 bases; unmatched junction nucleotides: 11. Germline V lookup: CDR1 SGHTA, CDR2 FQGNSA. This CDR3 is 16 amino acids long.

This sequence joins TRBV6-5 and TRBJ1-4; 7 positions agree with TRBD1. CDR1 and CDR2 (germline): MNHEY, SVGAGI. V lost 5 bases, J lost 8 bases, and 5 bases stayed unmatched. The CDR3 spans 13 residues. CDR3 protein: CASSRQGDEKLFF. The CDR3 DNA reads TGTGCCAGCAGTCGACAGGGAGACGAAAAACTGTTTTTT.

The J gene is TRBJ2-5, the V gene TRBV4-1, with unresolved D. Matching the DNA end better, TRBJ2-7 makes the J call doubtful. This CDR3 contains 14 residues. CDR1 and CDR2 from the germline V gene are MGHRA and YSYEKL. The CDR3 DNA sequence: TGCGCCAGCAGCCAAGCAGGAATCTCCTACGAGCAGTACTTC. This codes for CASSQAGISYEQYF.

This clone was seen once. The V and J genes are TRBV6-1 and TRBJ2-3, with 14 positions matching TRBD2. J lost 4 bases, V lost 0 bases, and 0 bases had no gene match. The CDR3 is 16 residues long. Germline V CDR1 and CDR2: MNHNS, SASEGT. The CDR3: CASSEAGLAGADTQYF. CDR3 sequence (DNA): TGTGCCAGCAGTGAAGCGGGACTAGCGGGGGCAGATACGCAGTATTTT.

The chain employs TRBV5-4 and TRBJ2-7; unclear D gene. In germline, CDR1 is SGHNT, CDR2 YYREEE (reference sequence). The CDR3 contains 12 residues. V was shortened by 4 bases and J by 7 bases, with 12 bases between the two germline ends. CDR3 in DNA: TGTGCCAGCAGCGGGTCGGGTGAGGAGCAGTACTTC. Encoded protein: CASSGSGEEQYF.

The chain has TRBV5-6 and TRBJ2-4; TRBD1 aligns across 9 bases. The length of the CDR3 is 13 residues. Trimming cost V 3 bases and J 6 bases; bases outside gene matches: 1. Germline CDR1 reads SGHDT; CDR2 reads YYEEEE. The CDR3 loop is CASSWGQGNIQYF. The CDR3 DNA follows: TGTGCCAGCAGCTGGGGACAGGGAAACATTCAGTACTTC.